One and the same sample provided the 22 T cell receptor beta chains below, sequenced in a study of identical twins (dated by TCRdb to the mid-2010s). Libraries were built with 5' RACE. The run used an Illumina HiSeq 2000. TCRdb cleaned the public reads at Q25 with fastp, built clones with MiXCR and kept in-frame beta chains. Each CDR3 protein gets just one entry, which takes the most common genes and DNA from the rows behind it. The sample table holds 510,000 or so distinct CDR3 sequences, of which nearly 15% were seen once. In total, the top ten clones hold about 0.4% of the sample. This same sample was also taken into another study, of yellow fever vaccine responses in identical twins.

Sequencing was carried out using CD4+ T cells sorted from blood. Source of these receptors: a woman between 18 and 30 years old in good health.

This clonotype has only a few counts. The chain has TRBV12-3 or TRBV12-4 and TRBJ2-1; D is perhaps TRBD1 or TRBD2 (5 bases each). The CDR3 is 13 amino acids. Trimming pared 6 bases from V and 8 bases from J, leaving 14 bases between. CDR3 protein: CASRPDSGDEQFF. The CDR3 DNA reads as TGTGCCAGCAGACCAGACAGCGGCGATGAGCAGTTCTTC.

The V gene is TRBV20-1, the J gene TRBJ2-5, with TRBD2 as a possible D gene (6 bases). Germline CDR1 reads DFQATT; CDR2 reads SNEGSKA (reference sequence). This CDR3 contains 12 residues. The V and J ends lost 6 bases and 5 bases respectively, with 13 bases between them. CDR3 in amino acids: CSARDSPETQYF. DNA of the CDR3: TGCAGTGCCAGGGACTCCCCGGAGACCCAGTACTTC.

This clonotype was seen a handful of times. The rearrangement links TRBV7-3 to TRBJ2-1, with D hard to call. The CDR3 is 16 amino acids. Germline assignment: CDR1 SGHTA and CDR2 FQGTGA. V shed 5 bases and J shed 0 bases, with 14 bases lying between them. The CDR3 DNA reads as TGTGCCAGCAGCCCCGTATCCCAAGCCTCCTACAATGAGCAGTTCTTC. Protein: CASSPVSQASYNEQFF.

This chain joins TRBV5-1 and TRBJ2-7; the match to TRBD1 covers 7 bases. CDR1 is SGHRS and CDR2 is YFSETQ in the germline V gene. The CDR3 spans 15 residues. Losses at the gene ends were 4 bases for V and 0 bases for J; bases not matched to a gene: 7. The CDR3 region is CASSTGQPSSYEQYF. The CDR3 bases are TGCGCCAGCAGCACGGGACAGCCGAGCTCCTACGAGCAGTACTTC.

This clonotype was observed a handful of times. CDR3 sequence: CASRPDIYEQYF. The CDR3 region has the DNA TGTGCCAGCAGACCCGACATTTACGAGCAGTACTTC. The V call is TRBV7-9, the J call TRBJ2-7; the D is unclear. CDR3 size: 12 residues. Germline assignment: CDR1 SEHNR and CDR2 FQNEAQ (reference sequence). V shed 6 bases and J shed 4 bases, with 10 bases lying between them. The entire variable domain, with the rest obtained from reference TRBV7-9 and TRBJ2-7, is as follows: DTGVSQNPRHKITKRGQNVTFRCDPISEHNRLYWYRQTLGQGPEFLTYFQNEAQLEKSRLLSDRFSAERPKGSFSTLEIQRTEQGDSAMYLCASRPDIYEQYFGPGTRLTVT.

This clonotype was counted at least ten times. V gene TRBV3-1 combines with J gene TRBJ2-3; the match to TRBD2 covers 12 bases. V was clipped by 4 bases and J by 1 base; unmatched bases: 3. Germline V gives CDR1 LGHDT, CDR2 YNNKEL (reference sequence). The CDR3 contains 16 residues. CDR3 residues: CASSRGTSGRTDTQYF. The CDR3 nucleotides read TGTGCCAGCAGCCGAGGGACTAGCGGGCGCACAGATACGCAGTATTTT.

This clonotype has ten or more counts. This CDR3 is CASSLSQVAPTGELFF. Here the CDR3 DNA reads TGTGCCAGCAGCTTATCTCAGGTTGCCCCCACCGGGGAGCTGTTTTTT. The chain links TRBV7-2 to TRBJ2-2, with D uncertain. Germline V CDR1 and CDR2: SGHTA, FQGNSA. Trimming stripped 2 bases from V and 4 bases from J, with 14 bases between. The CDR3 has 16 residues.

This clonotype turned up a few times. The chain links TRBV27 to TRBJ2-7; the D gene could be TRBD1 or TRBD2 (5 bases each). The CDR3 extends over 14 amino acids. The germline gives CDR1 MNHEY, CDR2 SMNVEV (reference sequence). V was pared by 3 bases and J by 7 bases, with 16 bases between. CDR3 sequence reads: CASSLRGDFGEQYF. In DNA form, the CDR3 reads TGTGCCAGCAGTTTGCGAGGGGATTTCGGGGAGCAGTACTTC.

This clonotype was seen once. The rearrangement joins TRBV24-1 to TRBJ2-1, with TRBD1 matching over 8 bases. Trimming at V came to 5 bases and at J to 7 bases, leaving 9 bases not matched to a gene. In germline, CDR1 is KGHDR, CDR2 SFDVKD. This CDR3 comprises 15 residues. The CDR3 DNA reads TGTGCCACCAGTGGTTCACAGGGGGTTTGGAATGAGCAGTTCTTC. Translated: CATSGSQGVWNEQFF.

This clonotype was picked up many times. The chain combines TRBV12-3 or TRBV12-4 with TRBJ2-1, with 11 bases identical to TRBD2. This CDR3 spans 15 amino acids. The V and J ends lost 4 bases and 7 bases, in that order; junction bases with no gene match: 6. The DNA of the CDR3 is TGTGCCAGCAGTTCGGGACTAGCGGTTCCTAATGAGCAGTTCTTC. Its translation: CASSSGLAVPNEQFF.

Written as DNA, the CDR3 is TGTGCCAGCAGTGCCACCCGGGCCCACACAGATACGCAGTATTTT. Protein sequence: CASSATRAHTDTQYF. The chain recombines TRBV6-4 with TRBJ2-3; D unresolved. The CDR3 sequence is 15 residues long. V dropped 4 bases and J dropped 2 bases, with 13 bases sitting between them. From germline, CDR1 is MRHNA and CDR2 SNTAGT.

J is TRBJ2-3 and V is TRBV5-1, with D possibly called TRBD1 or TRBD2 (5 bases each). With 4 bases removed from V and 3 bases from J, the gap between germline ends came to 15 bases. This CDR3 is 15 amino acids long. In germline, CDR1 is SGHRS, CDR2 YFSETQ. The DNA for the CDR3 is TGCGCCAGCAGCCCCCCCGGGGCTGGAACAGATACGCAGTATTTT. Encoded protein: CASSPPGAGTDTQYF.

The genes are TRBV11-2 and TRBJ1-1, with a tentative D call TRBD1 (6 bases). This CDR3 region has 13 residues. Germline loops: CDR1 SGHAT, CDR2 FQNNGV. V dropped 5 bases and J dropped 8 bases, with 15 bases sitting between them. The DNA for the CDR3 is TGTGCCAGCAGCCTTTTACAGGGATCGGAAGCTTTCTTT. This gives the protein CASSLLQGSEAFF.

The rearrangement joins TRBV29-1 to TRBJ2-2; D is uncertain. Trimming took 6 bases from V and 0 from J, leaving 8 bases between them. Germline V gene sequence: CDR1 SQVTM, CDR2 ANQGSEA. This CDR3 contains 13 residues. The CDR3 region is CSVGRANTGELFF. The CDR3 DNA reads TGCAGCGTCGGACGGGCGAACACCGGGGAGCTGTTTTTT.

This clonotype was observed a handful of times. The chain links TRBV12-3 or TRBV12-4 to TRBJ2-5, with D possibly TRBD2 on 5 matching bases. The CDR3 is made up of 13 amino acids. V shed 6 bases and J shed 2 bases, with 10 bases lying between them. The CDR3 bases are TGTGCCAGCAGACCGGACTCTCAAGAGACCCAGTACTTC. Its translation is CASRPDSQETQYF.

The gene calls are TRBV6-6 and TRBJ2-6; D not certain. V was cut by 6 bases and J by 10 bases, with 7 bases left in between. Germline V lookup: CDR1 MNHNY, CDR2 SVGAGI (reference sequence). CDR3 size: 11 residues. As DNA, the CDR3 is TGTGCCAGCAGCCCGGCTAACGTCCTGACTTTC. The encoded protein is CASSPANVLTF.

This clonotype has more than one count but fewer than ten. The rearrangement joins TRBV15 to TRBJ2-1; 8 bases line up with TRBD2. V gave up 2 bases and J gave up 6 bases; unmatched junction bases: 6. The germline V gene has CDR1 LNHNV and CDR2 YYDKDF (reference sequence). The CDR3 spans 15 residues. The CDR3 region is CATSRTPGLVNEQFF. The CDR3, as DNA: TGTGCCACCAGCAGAACCCCGGGACTAGTCAATGAGCAGTTCTTC.

The CDR3 loop is CSATPGQHNEQFF. The CDR3 DNA follows: TGCAGTGCTACACCGGGACAGCACAATGAGCAGTTCTTC. The V gene is TRBV20-1, the J gene TRBJ2-1, with 7 bases lining up with TRBD1. Germline CDR1 is DFQATT and CDR2 is SNEGSKA (reference sequence). Unmatched junction bases numbered 5, after V lost 4 bases and J lost 5 bases. The CDR3 has 13 amino acids.

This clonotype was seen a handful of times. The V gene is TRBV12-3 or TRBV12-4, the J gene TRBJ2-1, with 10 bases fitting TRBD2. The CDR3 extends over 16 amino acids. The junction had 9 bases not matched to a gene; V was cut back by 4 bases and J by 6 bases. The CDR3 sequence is CASSYMSGGAGNEQFF. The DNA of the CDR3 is TGTGCCAGCAGTTATATGAGCGGGGGGGCTGGCAATGAGCAGTTCTTC.

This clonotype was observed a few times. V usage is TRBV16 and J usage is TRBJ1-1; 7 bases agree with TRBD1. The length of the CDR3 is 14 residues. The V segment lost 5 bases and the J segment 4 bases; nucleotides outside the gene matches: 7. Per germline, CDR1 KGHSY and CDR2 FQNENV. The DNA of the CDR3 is TGTGCCAGCAGCAATACCCCAGGGGGCACTGAAGCTTTCTTT. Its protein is CASSNTPGGTEAFF.

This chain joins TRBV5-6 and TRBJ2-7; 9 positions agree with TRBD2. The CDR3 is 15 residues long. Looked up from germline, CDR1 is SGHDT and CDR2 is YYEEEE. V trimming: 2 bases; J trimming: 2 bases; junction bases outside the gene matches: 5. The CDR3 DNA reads TGTGCCAGCAGCTTTTTGGCTAGCGGGACCTACGAGCAGTACTTC. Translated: CASSFLASGTYEQYF.

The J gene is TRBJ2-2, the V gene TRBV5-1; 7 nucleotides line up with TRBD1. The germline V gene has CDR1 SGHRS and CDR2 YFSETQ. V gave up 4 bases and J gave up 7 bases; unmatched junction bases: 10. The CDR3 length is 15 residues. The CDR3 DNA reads TGCGCCAGCAGCCCGGGGACAGATAGTGGCGGGGAGCTGTTTTTT. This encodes CASSPGTDSGGELFF.